The 17 T cell receptor beta chains reported below all come from one sample, sequenced in a study of blood T cell repertoires in COVID-19. Clones were read by immunoSEQ multiplex PCR, and TCRdb kept only the in-frame ones, dropping some. The table includes around 400,000 clones, around 87% detected once. The sample taken for sequencing was peripheral blood. These receptors originate from a woman aged 55-75 years with COVID-19, enrolled during active disease.

The rearrangement links TRBV23-1 to TRBJ2-3, with 8 bases identical to TRBD1. Being an ORF, TRBV23-1 has a function that is uncertain. Unmatched junction bases numbered 3, after V lost 0 bases and J lost 1 base. The CDR3 totals 16 residues. The CDR3 protein is CASSQSQGVGTDTQYF. The CDR3 bases are TGCGCCAGCAGTCAATCACAGGGGGTTGGCACAGATACGCAGTATTTT.

The V and J genes are TRBV4-1 and TRBJ2-3; TRBD2 matches at 8 bases. V shed 1 base, J shed 6 bases, and the junction held 3 bases outside the gene matches. The CDR3 loop spans 14 amino acids. Germline CDR1 is MGHRA and CDR2 is YSYEKL. Written as DNA, the CDR3 is TGCGCCAGCAGCCAAGGGACGGGAGGGGATACGCAGTATTTT. Protein product: CASSQGTGGDTQYF.

CDR3 region: CASSQDLGRLETQYF. The CDR3 nucleotides are TGTGCCAGCAGCCAAGATTTGGGCCGTTTAGAGACCCAGTACTTC. This chain joins TRBV14 and TRBJ2-5; D is ambiguous. CDR3 length: 15 amino acids. Germline V CDR1 and CDR2: SGHDN, FVKESK. Between the trimmed V and J ends, which lost 0 bases and 4 bases, there was a span of 12 bases.

The chain carries TRBV24-1 and TRBJ1-2, with D unresolved. Germline assignment: CDR1 KGHDR and CDR2 SFDVKD. Trimming took off 7 bases at V and 1 base at J, with 12 bases between the two ends. The CDR3 covers 14 residues. This CDR3 reads CATRQRGVNYGYTF. The CDR3 coding sequence is TGTGCCACCAGGCAGCGGGGAGTTAACTATGGCTACACCTTC.

The V gene is TRBV21-1, the J gene TRBJ1-5; no DNA check was done on the table's D call, TRBD1. TRBV21-1 is tagged as a pseudogene. The CDR3 sequence is 15 residues long. Written as DNA, the CDR3 is TGTGCCAGCAGCCAAACAGGGGCGGTGGGTCAGCCCCAGCATTTT. Translation gives CASSQTGAVGQPQHF.

About this clone: This specimen includes other DNA sequences encoding the same CDR3. The chain employs TRBV19 and TRBJ2-6; D call uncertain. Germline V lookup: CDR1 LNHDA, CDR2 SQIVND (reference sequence). The CDR3 has 13 amino acids. V lost 3 bases and J lost 3, with 3 bases in between. The CDR3 loop reads CASSILGANVLTF. The CDR3 DNA is TGTGCCAGTAGTATTCTTGGGGCCAACGTCCTGACTTTC.

This clone was observed a handful of times. The V gene is TRBV19, the J gene TRBJ2-2; D might be TRBD2 (7 bases). V dropped 4 bases and J dropped 3 bases, with 12 bases sitting between them. The germline V gene has CDR1 LNHDA and CDR2 SQIVND (reference sequence). This CDR3 comprises 15 residues. As DNA, the CDR3 is TGTGCCAGTAGTAAACGGGGGGCAGACACCGGGGAGCTGTTTTTT. Encoded protein: CASSKRGADTGELFF.

The V and J genes are TRBV5-1 and TRBJ2-3; 13 positions agree with TRBD2. The CDR3 contains 18 residues. Germline CDR1 reads SGHRS; CDR2 reads YFSETQ. With V trimmed by 6 bases and J by 2 bases, 12 bases remained unmatched. CDR3 sequence (DNA): TGCGCCAGCACCAAACCGACGGGGACTAGCGGGGCCACAGATACGCAGTATTTT. Protein product: CASTKPTGTSGATDTQYF.

J is TRBJ2-1 and V is TRBV5-1, with 15 positions matching TRBD2. Trimming at V came to 3 bases and at J to 0 bases, leaving 1 base not matched to a gene. In germline, CDR1 is SGHRS, CDR2 YFSETQ. CDR3 length equals 17 residues. CDR3 DNA: TGCGCCAGCAGCTCGGGACTAGCGGGAGGCTCCTACAATGAGCAGTTCTTC. As protein: CASSSGLAGGSYNEQFF.

The rearrangement joins TRBV4-1 to TRBJ2-3; possibly TRBD1 for D (5 bases). The CDR3 sequence is 14 residues long. The germline gives CDR1 MGHRA, CDR2 YSYEKL. The V end lost 0 bases, the J end lost 6 bases, and 10 bases lay between the germline ends. CDR3 sequence (DNA): TGCGCCAGCAGCCAAGAATGGCCAGGGGATACGCAGTATTTT. It is translated as CASSQEWPGDTQYF.

The chain couples TRBV19 to TRBJ1-1; 7 bases are a match to TRBD1. The CDR3 sequence is 15 residues long. With V trimmed by 6 bases and J by 6 bases, 13 bases remained unmatched. CDR1 LNHDA and CDR2 SQIVND come from the germline V gene (reference sequence). CDR3 region: CASRRQGVSNAEAFF. The CDR3 DNA sequence: TGTGCCAGTAGGAGGCAGGGGGTCTCCAACGCTGAAGCTTTCTTT.

V gene TRBV6-5 combines with J gene TRBJ2-7; D possibly corresponds to TRBD1 (5 bases). V was pared by 1 base and J by 9 bases, with 19 bases between. The CDR3 length is 15 residues. Germline assignment: CDR1 MNHEY and CDR2 SVGAGI. As DNA, the CDR3 is TGTGCCAGCAGTTACTTTACGTCGACGGACAAGGGGCAGTACTTC. Amino acids: CASSYFTSTDKGQYF.

This chain connects TRBV7-2 to TRBJ1-4; D might be TRBD1 (5 bases). The V gene's germline CDR1 is SGHTA and CDR2 FQGNSA. The CDR3 has 16 residues. V lost 4 bases and J 0 bases, leaving 12 bases between the germline ends. The chain's CDR3 is CASSSQGFATNEKLFF. The CDR3 region has the DNA TGTGCCAGCAGCTCTCAGGGATTTGCAACTAATGAAAAACTGTTTTTT. Drawing the rest from reference TRBV7-2 and TRBJ1-4, the complete variable domain is GAGVSQSPSNKVTEKGKDVELRCDPISGHTALYWYRQSLGQGLEFLIYFQGNSAPDKSGLPSDRFSAERTGGSVSTLTIQRTQQEDSAVYLCASSSQGFATNEKLFFGSGTQLSVL.

V gene TRBV6-5 combines with J gene TRBJ2-1, with TRBD2 identical over 10 bases. V gave up 2 bases and J gave up 10 bases; unmatched junction bases: 8. The CDR3 runs 15 residues. CDR1 is MNHEY and CDR2 is SVGAGI in the germline V gene. Here the CDR3 reads CASSYQRGGIGEQFF. The CDR3, as DNA: TGTGCCAGCAGTTACCAGCGGGGGGGCATCGGAGAGCAGTTCTTC.

This chain uses TRBV7-9 with TRBJ1-1; D unresolved. This CDR3 region has 14 residues. CDR1 is SEHNR and CDR2 is FQNEAQ in the germline V gene (reference sequence). Trimming removed 7 bases at V and 1 base at J, with 13 bases between. The CDR3 DNA reads TGTGCCAGCACTGAAGCCCGGGGGAACACTGAAGCTTTCTTT. It codes for CASTEARGNTEAFF.

This clone showed up just a few times. J is TRBJ2-1 and V is TRBV13, with TRBD1 identical over 10 bases. This CDR3 contains 15 residues. The V and J ends lost 5 bases and 8 bases, in that order; junction bases with no gene match: 9. Germline CDR1 reads PRHDT; CDR2 reads FYEKMQ (reference sequence). In DNA, the CDR3 is TGTGCCAGCAGCGACCCGGGACAGGGGCGGCATGAGCAGTTCTTC. Translated: CASSDPGQGRHEQFF.

J is TRBJ1-6 and V is TRBV27; 9 bases match TRBD1. This CDR3 is 15 amino acids long. Trimming took 4 bases from V and 6 from J; bases not matched to a gene: 4. Germline CDR1 reads MNHEY; CDR2 reads SMNVEV (reference sequence). In DNA form, the CDR3 reads TGTGCCAGCAGTTCCCGACAGGGGGTTAATTCACCCCTCCACTTT. Protein sequence: CASSSRQGVNSPLHF.